This T cell receptor beta chain was found in a study of shared clonotypes between healthy human individuals. Study findings and constraints: Roughly 5% of naive CD4 clonotypes were common to four donors. Some clonotypes were shared by all four sorted-subset donors, while others were not shared. The non-shared ones had lower generation probabilities than the shared ones. With few donors, the genetic and exposure-history diversity represented was limited.

Replicate sorted-subset PCRs were loaded with 150 to 250 ng DNA, about 30,000 T cell genomes. Only in-frame clones appear in the TCRdb table, and some are missing; sequencing was by immunoSEQ multiplex PCR. The sample yields about 600,000 clones, around 97% seen once. Germline V gene data show CDR1 as SEHNR and CDR2 as FQNEAQ (reference sequence). The CDR3 runs to 15 residues. Remarks on this clone: Its antigen is not identified.

This TCR derives from a woman aged 25 to 39 in good health. Sequencing input: naive CD4+ T cells sorted from blood. Subset denoted: CD45RA+ positively selected. V and J are TRBV7-9 and TRBJ2-5; perhaps TRBD1 as D (6 bases). Matching the DNA end better, TRBJ2-7 makes the J call doubtful. The CDR3 region has the DNA TGTGCCAGCAGCCCTCTGGCCAGGGGAAGAAACGAGCAGTACTTC. Residues: CASSPLARGRNEQYF.